This T cell receptor (beta chain) was sequenced for a study of T cells in Graves' hyperthyroidism and ophthalmopathy. Regions amplified from RNA transcripts were the TCR beta CDR3 regions. RT-PCR in the first round (using the HTBI primer set) targeted the TCR CDR3. Using its own MiXCR run on the multiplex PCR reads, TCRdb lists one record per CDR3 protein. The sample gives some 550,000 distinct CDR3 sequences, approximately 15% of which show up once; 3% to 4% is in the top ten. Subjects with ophthalmopathy showed a Clinical Activity Score no lower than 3, a NOSPECS grade no lower than 4, and a duration shorter than 3 months. This clonotype was obtained from a woman aged 40-49 years with Graves' ophthalmopathy. The sequenced sample was blood.

CDR3 bases: TGTGCCAGCAGCAAACCCTGGCCGGAAACTGAAGCTTTCTTT. Its protein is CASSKPWPETEAFF. The chain links TRBV7-8 to TRBJ1-1; D remains unclear. CDR3 length: 14 residues. The V end was cut by 5 bases, the J end by 5 bases, with 15 bases between. CDR1 SGHVS and CDR2 FQNEAQ come from the germline V gene.